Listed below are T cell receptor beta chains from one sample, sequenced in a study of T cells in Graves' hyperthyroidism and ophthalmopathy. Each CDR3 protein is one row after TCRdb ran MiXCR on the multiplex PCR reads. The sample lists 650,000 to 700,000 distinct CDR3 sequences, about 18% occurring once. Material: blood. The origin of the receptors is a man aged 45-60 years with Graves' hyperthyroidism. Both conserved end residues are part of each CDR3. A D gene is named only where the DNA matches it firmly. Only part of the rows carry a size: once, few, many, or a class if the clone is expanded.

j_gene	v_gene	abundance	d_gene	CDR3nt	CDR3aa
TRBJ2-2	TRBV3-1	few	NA	TGTGCCAGCAGCCAAGTCGTGGGGGACACCGGGGAGCTGTTTTTT	CASSQVVGDTGELFF
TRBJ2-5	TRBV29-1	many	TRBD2	TGCAGCGCCCCCCCAAGCGGGAGGGGCGAAGAGACCCAGTACTTC	CSAPPSGRGEETQYF
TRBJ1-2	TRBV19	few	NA	TGTGCCAGTAGTATAGGCGAGGGTAACTATGGCTACACCTTC	CASSIGEGNYGYTF
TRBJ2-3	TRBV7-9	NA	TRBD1	TGTGCCAGCAGCTCTTCGCGACAGGGGGTCAGGGCAGATACGCAGTATTTT	CASSSSRQGVRADTQYF
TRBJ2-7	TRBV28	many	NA	TGTGCCAGCAGTGCACTTCCGGTCGAGCAGTACTTC	CASSALPVEQYF
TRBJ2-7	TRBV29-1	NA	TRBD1	TGCAGCGGGGGTCAGGGGGCCCCCTACGAGCAGTACTTC	CSGGQGAPYEQYF
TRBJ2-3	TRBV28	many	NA	TGTGCCAGCAGCCAGGACGGTACAGATACGCAGTATTTT	CASSQDGTDTQYF
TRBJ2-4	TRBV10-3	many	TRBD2	TGTGCCATCAGTGACACTAGCGGAGCGCTAGCCAAAAACATTCAGTACTTC	CAISDTSGALAKNIQYF
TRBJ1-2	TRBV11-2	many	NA	TGTGCCAGCAGCTTAATTGGGGGGGCAGACTATGGCTACACCTTC	CASSLIGGADYGYTF
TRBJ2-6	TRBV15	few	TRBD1	TGTGCCACCAGCACAGAGAGCCTCCCTGTCTTACAGGGGGCTGGGGCCAACGTCCTGACTTTC	CATSTESLPVLQGAGANVLTF
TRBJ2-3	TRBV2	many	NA	TGTGCCAGCAGTGAATCGAGGGAGACTACGCAGTATTTT	CASSESRETTQYF
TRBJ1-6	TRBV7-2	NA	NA	TGTGCCAGCAGCACCCAACCGGGACACCTCTATAATTCACCCCTCCACTTT	CASSTQPGHLYNSPLHF
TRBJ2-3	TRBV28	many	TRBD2	TGTGCCAGTTCGGGACTAGCGGGGAACACAGATACGCAGTATTTT	CASSGLAGNTDTQYF
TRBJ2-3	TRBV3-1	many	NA	TGTGCCAGCAGCCAAGATCTTGAGGGGATCACGCAGTATTTT	CASSQDLEGITQYF
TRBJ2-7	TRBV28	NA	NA	TGTGCCAGCAGTCCCCCCCTTGTCGAGCAGTACTTC	CASSPPLVEQYF
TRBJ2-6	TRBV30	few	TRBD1	TGTGCCTGGAACGGCAGGGGGCCTTCTGGGGCCAACGTCCTGACTTTC	CAWNGRGPSGANVLTF
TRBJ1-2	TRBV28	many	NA	TGTGCCAGCAAGTTTACAGTCTTATCCTATGGCTACACCTTC	CASKFTVLSYGYTF
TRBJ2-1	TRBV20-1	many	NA	TGCAGTGCTAGAAGAGTGCAGACTCCCTACAATGAGCAGTTCTTC	CSARRVQTPYNEQFF
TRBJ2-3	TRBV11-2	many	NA	TGTGCCAGCAGCTTAGTATTGGCTGGGATGTATTTT	CASSLVLAGMYF
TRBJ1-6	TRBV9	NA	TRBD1	TGTGCCAGCAGCGGGACCGGGACAGGGGTTTCACCCCTCCACTTT	CASSGTGTGVSPLHF
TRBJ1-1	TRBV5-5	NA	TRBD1	TGTGCCAGCAGACAAGGACAGGGGGCCTCTGAAGCTTTCTTT	CASRQGQGASEAFF
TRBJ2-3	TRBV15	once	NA	TGTGCCACCAGCACCGGCACTGGGACGGATACGCAGTATTTT	CATSTGTGTDTQYF
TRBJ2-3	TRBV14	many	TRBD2	TGTGCCAGCAGCCAACTAGCGGGAGGTGCAGATACGCAGTATTTT	CASSQLAGGADTQYF
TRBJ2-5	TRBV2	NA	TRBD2	TGTGCCAGCAGTGAAATGAGTAGCGGGAGAGAGACCCAGTACTTC	CASSEMSSGRETQYF
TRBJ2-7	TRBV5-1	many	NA	TGCGCCAGCAGCCGGACAGAGACAGGCTACGAGCAGTACTTC	CASSRTETGYEQYF
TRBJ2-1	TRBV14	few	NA	TGTGCCAGCGGCTGGGCACCCTCCTACAATGAGCAGTTCTTC	CASGWAPSYNEQFF
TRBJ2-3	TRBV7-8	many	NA	TGTGCCAGCAGCTCCCCGCCTCAGGGGTACGGCACAGATACGCAGTATTTT	CASSSPPQGYGTDTQYF
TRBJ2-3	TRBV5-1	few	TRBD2	TGCGCCAGCAGCTTGGGTCCGGGAGGGCCAACAGATACGCAGTATTTT	CASSLGPGGPTDTQYF
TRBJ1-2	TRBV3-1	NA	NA	TGTGCCAGCAGCCAGGGAACCGTGGGTGGCTACACCTTC	CASSQGTVGGYTF
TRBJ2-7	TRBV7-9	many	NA	TGTGCCAGCAGCTCACCGGGGGCCTACGAGCAGTACTTC	CASSSPGAYEQYF
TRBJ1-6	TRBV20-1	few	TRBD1	TGCAGTGCAAAGTCCGGGACAGATAATTCACCCCTCCACTTT	CSAKSGTDNSPLHF
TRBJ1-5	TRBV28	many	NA	TGTGCCAGCAGTCGCTGGGGTAGGTTTTATCAGCCCCAGCATTTT	CASSRWGRFYQPQHF
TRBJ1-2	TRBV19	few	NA	TGTGCCAGTAGTATAGATCTGAGCTATGGCTACACCTTC	CASSIDLSYGYTF
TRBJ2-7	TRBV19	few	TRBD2	TGTGCCAGTAGTGCTTCCGGGACTAGCAGCTACGAGCAGTACTTC	CASSASGTSSYEQYF
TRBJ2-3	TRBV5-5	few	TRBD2	TGTGCCAGCAGCCTACCACTAGCGGGAGTAGATACGCAGTATTTT	CASSLPLAGVDTQYF
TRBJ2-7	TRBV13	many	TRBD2	TGTGCCAGCAGCATAGCGGGGAAGGGGGACGAGCAGTACTTC	CASSIAGKGDEQYF
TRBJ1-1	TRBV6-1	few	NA	TGTGCCAGCAGTGAACTGGGGTTGGGCACTGAAGCTTTCTTT	CASSELGLGTEAFF
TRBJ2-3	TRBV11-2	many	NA	TGTGCCAGCAGCTTAGATCTGGAGGGCGCGATAGATACGCAGTATTTT	CASSLDLEGAIDTQYF
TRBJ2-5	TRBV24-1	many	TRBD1	TGTGCCACCAGTGACGGGACAGGGGCTGTTCAAGAGACCCAGTACTTC	CATSDGTGAVQETQYF
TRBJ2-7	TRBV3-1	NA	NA	TGTGCCAGCAGCCAAGAAATCGGAGGTAACGAGCAGTACTTC	CASSQEIGGNEQYF
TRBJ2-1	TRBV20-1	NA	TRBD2	TGCAGTGCTAGGCAAAGGGGACTAGCGGGAGCTGGTGAGCAGTTCTTC	CSARQRGLAGAGEQFF
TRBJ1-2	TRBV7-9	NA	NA	TGTGCCAGCAGCCAGCCGGGCGAGGGCTACACCTTC	CASSQPGEGYTF
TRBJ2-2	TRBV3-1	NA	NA	TGTGCCAGCAGCGAAGGGGGGGAGGGCCCGAACGGGGAGCTGTTTTTT	CASSEGGEGPNGELFF
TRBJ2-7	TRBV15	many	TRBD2	TGTGCCACCAGCAGAGGTTGGACTAGCGGGTACTACGAGCAGTACTTC	CATSRGWTSGYYEQYF
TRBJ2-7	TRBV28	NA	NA	TGTGCCAGCAGTTCACAGGGCCCGACCTACGAGCAGTACTTC	CASSSQGPTYEQYF
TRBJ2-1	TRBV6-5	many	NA	TGTGCCAGCAGTTACGGCTATGAGCAGTTCTTC	CASSYGYEQFF
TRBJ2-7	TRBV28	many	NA	TGTGCCAGCAGTTTAGGAATAGGGTCCTACGAGCAGTACTTC	CASSLGIGSYEQYF
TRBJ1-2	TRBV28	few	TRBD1	TGTGCCAGCACTGAAGGGACAGAAATTGTTGGCTACACCTTC	CASTEGTEIVGYTF
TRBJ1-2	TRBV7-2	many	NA	TGTGCCAGCAGCTTAGACCCCCCGCCAGGGCGTGGCTACACCTTC	CASSLDPPPGRGYTF
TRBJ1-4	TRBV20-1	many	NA	TGCAGTGCTAGAGGCCCTGGGCAGACGGGTGGACTGTTTTTT	CSARGPGQTGGLFF
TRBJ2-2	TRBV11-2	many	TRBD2	TGTGCCAGCAGCGACACTAGCGGGAGAATCTATACCGGGGAGCTGTTTTTT	CASSDTSGRIYTGELFF
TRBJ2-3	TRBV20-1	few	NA	TGCAGTGCTAGAGTAACGGGGGCCACAGATACGCAGTATTTT	CSARVTGATDTQYF
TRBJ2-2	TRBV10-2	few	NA	TGCGCCAGCAGTGAGTTAGAAACCGGGGAGCTGTTTTTT	CASSELETGELFF